This T cell receptor (beta chain) was sequenced during a study of blood T cells in healthy people across ages. The CDR3 has 12 amino acids. The V gene lost 4 bases and the J gene lost 5 bases, with 12 bases spanning the gap. Germline values: CDR1 SQVTM, CDR2 ANQGSEA. A second roughly 6 to 12 cycle PCR used barcoded and J-beta primers. Using its own MiXCR run on the 5' RACE reads, TCRdb lists one record per CDR3 protein. Counted here are approximately 1,000,000 distinct CDR3 sequences, 40% to 50% occurring once; the ten biggest clones make up about 20%. A few counts support this clonotype. Sample: blood. The rearrangement links TRBV29-1 to TRBJ2-7; D remains unclear. This clonotype was sampled from a woman aged 55-69 years in good health. CDR3 bases: TGCAGCGTTGTGGGCGTTCGGGACGAGCAGTACTTC. Its protein product is CSVVGVRDEQYF.